This is a list of T cell receptor beta chains from one sample in a study of T-cell memory formation after mild COVID-19. TCRdb reprocessed the 5' RACE reads via MiXCR and lists one record per CDR3 protein. The sample includes approximately 350,000 distinct CDR3 sequences, approximately 27% of them seen just once. Sequenced: PBMCs or a T cell subset sorted from them (not recorded which). These receptors all come from an adult woman who had mild COVID-19 (a few samples of this study predate the infection). Cell type and time point are not known. The CDR3 runs from the conserved cysteine through the conserved F or W. D genes are given only for firm matches. For some rows the clone size is stated as once, few or many, or as a class when expanded; others skip it.

CASKTSGTGDPGELFF,TGTGCCAGCAAAACCTCCGGGACAGGGGATCCCGGGGAGCTGTTTTTT,-,TRBD1,TRBJ2-2,TRBV2
CASSSTAVDGYTF,TGTGCCAGCAGCTCCACCGCCGTGGATGGCTACACCTTC,-,-,TRBJ1-2,TRBV7-9
CASSMDIYSSYNSPLHF,TGTGCCAGCAGCATGGACATATATAGCTCCTATAATTCACCCCTCCACTTT,-,-,TRBJ1-6,TRBV7-2
CASSYGGGSGNEQFF,TGCGCCAGCAGCTATGGGGGAGGATCAGGCAATGAGCAGTTCTTC,-,-,TRBJ2-1,TRBV5-1
CATSILTSEEQYF,TGTGCCACCAGCATTCTGACTAGCGAAGAGCAGTACTTC,few,TRBD2,TRBJ2-7,TRBV15
CASSYRTLAGSYYEQYF,TGTGCCAGCAGTTACCGAACTCTAGCGGGGAGTTACTACGAGCAGTACTTC,few,TRBD2,TRBJ2-7,TRBV6-6
CASSLPGANEKLFF,TGTGCCAGCAGCTTACCAGGAGCTAATGAAAAACTGTTTTTT,-,-,TRBJ1-4,TRBV7-9
CASSGWGDTEAFF,TGCGCCAGCAGCGGTTGGGGGGACACTGAAGCTTTCTTT,-,-,TRBJ1-1,TRBV5-1
CASSQVFRQGQETQYF,TGTGCCAGCAGCCAAGTTTTCCGACAGGGCCAAGAGACCCAGTACTTC,-,TRBD1,TRBJ2-5,TRBV3-1
CASSLKGETQYF,TGTGCCAGCAGCTTAAAGGGGGAGACCCAGTACTTC,many,-,TRBJ2-5,TRBV7-9
CASSRPTGYRELFF,TGTGCCAGCAGCCGGCCTACAGGGTACAGGGAGCTGTTTTTT,few,-,TRBJ2-2,TRBV3-1
CASSSLDRLLGTQYF,TGCGCCAGCAGCTCCCTCGACAGGCTATTGGGAACCCAGTACTTC,-,-,TRBJ2-5,TRBV5-1
CSVVLRVTEAFF,TGCAGCGTTGTGCTCAGGGTGACTGAAGCTTTCTTT,-,-,TRBJ1-1,TRBV29-1
CASSFASGANVLTF,TGTGCCAGCAGTTTTGCTTCTGGGGCCAACGTCCTGACTTTC,-,-,TRBJ2-6,TRBV12-3/TRBV12-4
CASNPGSTDTQYF,TGTGCCAGCAATCCGGGGAGCACAGATACGCAGTATTTT,-,-,TRBJ2-3,TRBV7-9
CASSQAPGTPQDTQYF,TGCGCCAGCAGCCAAGCCCCCGGGACGCCCCAAGATACGCAGTATTTT,few,-,TRBJ2-3,TRBV4-1
CSAREGSSGGSYNEQFF,TGCAGTGCTAGAGAAGGTAGTAGCGGGGGGTCCTACAATGAGCAGTTCTTC,-,TRBD2,TRBJ2-1,TRBV20-1
CASSMRSGGNEKLFF,TGTGCCAGTAGTATGAGGTCAGGAGGGAATGAAAAACTGTTTTTT,-,-,TRBJ1-4,TRBV19
CASSQDRLAGQGGETQYF,TGCGCCAGCAGCCAAGACCGACTAGCCGGTCAAGGGGGAGAGACCCAGTACTTC,few,-,TRBJ2-5,TRBV4-3
CASSRLAGEFETQYF,TGTGCCAGTTCAAGACTAGCGGGAGAATTCGAGACCCAGTACTTC,-,TRBD2,TRBJ2-5,TRBV27
CATATGSEQFF,TGTGCCACCGCGACAGGGAGTGAGCAGTTCTTC,few,TRBD1,TRBJ2-1,TRBV24-1
CAISTRAEETQYF,TGTGCCATCAGTACGAGGGCTGAAGAGACCCAGTACTTC,few,-,TRBJ2-5,TRBV10-3